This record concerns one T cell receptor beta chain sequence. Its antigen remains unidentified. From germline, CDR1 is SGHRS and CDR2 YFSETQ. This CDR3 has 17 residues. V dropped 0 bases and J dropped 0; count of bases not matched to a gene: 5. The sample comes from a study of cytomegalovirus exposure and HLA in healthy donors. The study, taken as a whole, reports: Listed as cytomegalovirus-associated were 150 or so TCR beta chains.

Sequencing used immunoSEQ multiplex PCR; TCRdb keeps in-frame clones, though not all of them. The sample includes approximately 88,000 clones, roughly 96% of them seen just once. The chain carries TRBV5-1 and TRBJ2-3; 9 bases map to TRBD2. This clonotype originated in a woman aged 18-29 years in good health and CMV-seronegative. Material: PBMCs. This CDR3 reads CASSLGASGTSTDTQYF. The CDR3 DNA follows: TGCGCCAGCAGCTTGGGAGCTAGCGGGACTAGCACAGATACGCAGTATTTT. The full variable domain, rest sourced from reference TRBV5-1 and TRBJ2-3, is KAGVTQTPRYLIKTRGQQVTLSCSPISGHRSVSWYQQTPGQGLQFLFEYFSETQRNKGNFPGRFSGRQFSNSRSEMNVSTLELGDSALYLCASSLGASGTSTDTQYFGPGTRLTVL.